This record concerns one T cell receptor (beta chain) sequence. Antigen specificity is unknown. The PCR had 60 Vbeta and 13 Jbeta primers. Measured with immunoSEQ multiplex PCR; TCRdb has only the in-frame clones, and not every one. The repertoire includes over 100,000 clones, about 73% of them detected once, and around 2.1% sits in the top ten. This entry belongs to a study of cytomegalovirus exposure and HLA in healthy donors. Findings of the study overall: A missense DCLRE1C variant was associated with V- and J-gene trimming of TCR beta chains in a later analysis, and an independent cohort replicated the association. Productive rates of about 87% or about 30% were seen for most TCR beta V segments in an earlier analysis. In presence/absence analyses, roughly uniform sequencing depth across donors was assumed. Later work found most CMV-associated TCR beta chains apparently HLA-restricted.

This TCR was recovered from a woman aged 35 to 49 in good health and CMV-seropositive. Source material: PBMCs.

CDR3 nucleotide sequence: TGTGCTAGTGGACCAGACAGGGCCGGCTACACCTTC. Protein product: CASGPDRAGYTF. The chain employs TRBV12-5 and TRBJ1-2; 7 nucleotides align to TRBD1. V shed 6 bases and J 8 bases; nucleotides not matched to a gene: 6. Per germline, CDR1 LGHNT and CDR2 FRNRAP. This CDR3 is built from 12 residues. Using reference TRBV12-5 and TRBJ1-2 for the parts outside the CDR3, the full variable domain is DARVTQTPRHKVTEMGQEVTMRCQPILGHNTVFWYRQTMMQGLELLAYFRNRAPLDDSGMPKDRFSAEMPDATLATLKIQPSEPRDSAVYFCASGPDRAGYTFGSGTRLTVV.